This T cell receptor beta chain emerged from a study of T cells in Graves' hyperthyroidism and ophthalmopathy. Whole-study findings and limits: Most thyroid clonotypes expanded above 0.001 appeared in blood too. Ophthalmopathy could be told apart from stable hyperthyroidism with a 13 V-J model.

This clonotype has ten or more counts. What it binds is unknown. The length of the CDR3 is 16 residues. Per germline, CDR1 SGDLS and CDR2 YYNGEE. Trimming removed 0 bases from V and 3 bases from J, with 12 bases in between. There were TCR beta CDR3 regions amplified from RNA transcripts. First-round RT-PCR of the TCR CDR3 relied on the HTBI primer set. Using its own MiXCR run on the multiplex PCR reads, TCRdb lists one record per CDR3 protein. Found here are 45,000 to 60,000 distinct CDR3 sequences, approximately 50% of them singletons; the top ten hold around 11%. The chain joins TRBV9 to TRBJ2-2; D is possibly TRBD1 or TRBD2 (5 bases each). This clonotype was sampled from a woman younger than 45 with Graves' ophthalmopathy. What was sequenced was blood. CDR3 in DNA: TGTGCCAGCAGCGTAGAGGTGGGGCGGGACACCGGGGAGCTGTTTTTT. Protein product: CASSVEVGRDTGELFF.